The 27 T cell receptor beta chains in this list originate from one sample, sequenced in a study of blood T cells in healthy people across ages. Primed by a sample-barcoded 5' primer and a J-beta primer mix, a second PCR proceeded for about 6 to 11 cycles. MiXCR was run by TCRdb on the 5' RACE reads, yielding one entry per CDR3 protein. The sample includes hundreds of thousands of distinct CDR3 sequences, more than 50% of them seen just once. The specimen was blood. The receptors here all came from a man between 35 and 55 years old in good health.

CDR3 DNA: TGTGCCAGCAGCGTAGACGTGGGGAGGGAGACCCAGTACTTC. Its translation is CASSVDVGRETQYF. This chain uses TRBV9 with TRBJ2-5; D possibly corresponds to TRBD2 (6 bases). From germline, CDR1 is SGDLS and CDR2 YYNGEE. V was shortened by 0 bases and J by 5 bases, with 11 bases between the two germline ends. This CDR3 region has 14 residues.

The chain is built from TRBV6-1 and TRBJ2-5; D possibly corresponds to TRBD2 (9 bases). Germline V gene sequence: CDR1 MNHNS, CDR2 SASEGT. This CDR3 is built from 14 residues. Trimming took 6 bases from V and 11 from J, leaving 22 bases between them. CDR3 sequence: CASSPAGGQGEQYF. CDR3 DNA: TGTGCCAGCAGCCCAGCGGGAGGACAGGGTGAGCAGTACTTC.

This clonotype was found a few times. The chain recombines TRBV5-6 with TRBJ2-7; D might be TRBD1 (6 bases). The V end was cut by 2 bases, the J end by 3 bases, with 18 bases between. Germline CDR1 reads SGHDT; CDR2 reads YYEEEE. This CDR3 is built from 16 residues. The DNA of the CDR3 is TGTGCCAGCAGCTTCACCCAGGACAGAAAAGTCTACGAGCAGTACTTC. Its translation: CASSFTQDRKVYEQYF.

This clonotype has only a few counts. CDR3 residues: CAISETSEHYEQYF. Here the CDR3 DNA reads TGTGCCATCAGTGAGACTAGCGAGCACTACGAGCAGTACTTC. The chain has TRBV10-3 and TRBJ2-7; 7 bases map to TRBD2. The germline gives CDR1 ENHRY, CDR2 SYGVKD. The CDR3 loop spans 14 amino acids. With 2 bases clipped from V and 3 bases from J, the junction kept 4 bases outside the gene matches.

V gene TRBV5-1 combines with J gene TRBJ2-3; the D gene is possibly TRBD2 (7 bases). Germline loops: CDR1 SGHRS, CDR2 YFSETQ. The germline V and J ends were trimmed by 5 bases and 2 bases, with 15 bases remaining between them. This CDR3 contains 15 residues. The CDR3 is CASRPGGTSTDTQYF. CDR3 coding DNA: TGCGCCAGCAGACCGGGGGGCACATCCACAGATACGCAGTATTTT.

The chain carries TRBV7-9 and TRBJ2-3; no reliable D call. The CDR3 length is 12 residues. V lost 5 bases and J lost 4, with 7 bases in between. Germline lookup yields CDR1 SEHNR and CDR2 FQNEAQ (reference sequence). CDR3 in DNA: TGTGCCAGCAGCGTCTCCTCAGATACGCAGTATTTT. Protein sequence: CASSVSSDTQYF.

On this clonotype itself: The junction differs from germline at one of its ends, possibly a read error. The gene calls are TRBV3-1 and TRBJ1-2; D is undetermined. Germline values: CDR1 LGHDT, CDR2 YNNKEL (reference sequence). This CDR3 has 14 amino acids. In nucleotides, the CDR3 is TGTGTCAGCAGCCACCGGACGGAGGTCTATGGCTACACCTTC. Translated: CVSSHRTEVYGYTF.

The chain combines TRBV6-2 or TRBV6-3 with TRBJ2-5; TRBD2 is a possible D gene (6 bases). The CDR3 is 15 amino acids. Trimming stripped 0 bases from V and 5 bases from J, with 13 bases between. Germline V gene sequence: CDR1 MNHEY, CDR2 SVGEGT. The CDR3 protein is CASSYSSFRGETQYF. As DNA, the CDR3 is TGTGCCAGCAGTTACTCGAGTTTTCGGGGGGAGACCCAGTACTTC.

The gene calls are TRBV5-1 and TRBJ2-1; D is unresolved. The CDR3 covers 15 residues. The ends were cut back, 0 bases at V and 4 bases at J, with 11 bases in the middle. Germline V gene data show CDR1 as SGHRS and CDR2 as YFSETQ. CDR3 sequence reads: CASSLGSMGYNEQFF. As DNA, the CDR3 is TGCGCCAGCAGCTTGGGGAGTATGGGGTACAATGAGCAGTTCTTC.

The V call is TRBV6-2 or TRBV6-3, the J call TRBJ2-5, with D unresolved. Germline V lookup: CDR1 MNHEY, CDR2 SVGEGT. V was trimmed by 5 bases and J by 11 bases, leaving 24 bases between them. The CDR3 length is 15 residues. The CDR3 sequence: CASSNDRLRRMEQYF. DNA of the CDR3: TGTGCCAGCAGTAACGATAGGCTACGTAGGATGGAGCAGTACTTC.

This clonotype was detected once. The CDR3, as DNA: TGTGCCATAGGGAGCGGAACCTACGAGCAGTACTTC. This codes for CAIGSGTYEQYF. The rearrangement uses TRBV2 and TRBJ2-7; possible D gene TRBD2, 5 bases. The V and J ends lost 10 bases and 2 bases respectively, with 12 bases between them. Germline lookup yields CDR1 SNHLY and CDR2 FYNNEI. CDR3 size: 12 residues.

The chain has TRBV28 and TRBJ2-7; D unclear. Trimming took 8 bases from V and 0 from J, leaving 11 bases between them. The CDR3 has 13 residues. Germline-derived CDR1 and CDR2 are MDHEN and SYDVKM. CDR3 sequence (DNA): TGTGCCAGCCAGGATCTTCGCTCCTACGAGCAGTACTTC. This gives the protein CASQDLRSYEQYF.

Comments on this clonotype: Mismatch with germline at one junction end may stem from a read error. The chain combines TRBV3-1 with TRBJ1-1; no clear D. The germline V gene has CDR1 LGHDT and CDR2 YNNKEL (reference sequence). The CDR3 is 13 amino acids. This CDR3 is CANSQEGYTEAFF. DNA of the CDR3: TGCGCCAACAGCCAAGAAGGTTACACTGAAGCTTTCTTT.

In this sample, this clonotype turned up a few times. V gene TRBV10-3 combines with J gene TRBJ2-7; 12 positions match TRBD1. The CDR3 is 16 residues long. After removal of 6 bases from V and 3 bases from J, the junction contained 9 bases not matched to a gene. Germline CDR1 is ENHRY and CDR2 is SYGVKD. The CDR3 region has the DNA TGTGCCATCAGACCCGGGACAGGGGGCGAGTACTACGAGCAGTACTTC. Its protein product is CAIRPGTGGEYYEQYF.

The chain links TRBV15 to TRBJ2-1; D uncertain. This CDR3 is built from 14 residues. The V gene's germline CDR1 is LNHNV and CDR2 YYDKDF (reference sequence). The V end lost 1 base, the J end lost 2 bases, and 6 bases lay between the germline ends. The CDR3 DNA reads TGTGCCACCAGCAGAGTAGACCCCTACAATGAGCAGTTCTTC. The encoded protein is CATSRVDPYNEQFF.

V and J are TRBV2 and TRBJ2-7, with D unclear. This CDR3 has 11 residues. Looked up from germline, CDR1 is SNHLY and CDR2 is FYNNEI. V lost 3 bases and J 12 bases, leaving 12 bases between the germline ends. The DNA of the CDR3 is TGTGCCAGCAGTGATGTAACGCGGTGGTACTTC. It codes for CASSDVTRWYF.

The gene calls are TRBV28 and TRBJ2-7; D is ambiguous. Trimming took off 5 bases at V and 9 bases at J, with 8 bases between the two ends. Germline V gives CDR1 MDHEN, CDR2 SYDVKM. There are 10 residues in the CDR3. The CDR3 loop is CASSQWTQYF. CDR3 DNA sequence: TGTGCCAGCAGTCAATGGACGCAGTACTTC.

This sequence joins TRBV3-1 and TRBJ2-3; 10 bases agree with TRBD1. Germline assignment: CDR1 LGHDT and CDR2 YNNKEL (reference sequence). The CDR3 is 16 residues long. J was trimmed by 3 bases and V by 4 bases; bases with no gene match: 7. CDR3 sequence reads: CASSRTGTGVTDTQYF. The CDR3 DNA follows: TGTGCCAGCAGCCGAACCGGGACAGGGGTAACAGATACGCAGTATTTT.

Only a few counts were recorded for this clonotype. This chain joins TRBV2 and TRBJ2-5; tentative D call: TRBD1 (5 bases). Germline values: CDR1 SNHLY, CDR2 FYNNEI. V was clipped by 4 bases and J by 4 bases, with 16 bases between them. CDR3 length: 15 residues. The CDR3 DNA sequence: TGTGCCAGCAGTGCAGCAGGGAATGTGAGAGAGACCCAGTACTTC. Amino acids: CASSAAGNVRETQYF.

DNA for the CDR3: TGTGCCAGCAGTTTTAACACCGCTCAAGGGTACCAAGAGACCCAGTACTTC. Protein product: CASSFNTAQGYQETQYF. The rearrangement uses TRBV28 and TRBJ2-5; D call uncertain. The CDR3 has 17 residues. Trimming took off 3 bases at V and 0 bases at J, with 17 bases between the two ends. Germline V CDR1 and CDR2: MDHEN, SYDVKM. Full variable domain (outside the CDR3, taken from reference TRBV28 and TRBJ2-5): DVKVTQSSRYLVKRTGEKVFLECVQDMDHENMFWYRQDPGLGLRLIYFSYDVKMKEKGDIPEGYSVSREKKERFSLILESASTNQTSMYLCASSFNTAQGYQETQYFGPGTRLLVL.

The rearrangement uses TRBV20-1 and TRBJ1-5; the D gene is possibly TRBD1 (5 bases). V was trimmed by 3 bases and J by 5 bases, leaving 11 bases between them. The length of the CDR3 is 13 residues. Per the germline V gene, CDR1 is DFQATT and CDR2 is SNEGSKA (reference sequence). The DNA of the CDR3 is TGCAGTGCTAGTCGGGGGGACGATCAGCCCCAGCATTTT. Translated, it gives CSASRGDDQPQHF.

The rearrangement joins TRBV6-6 to TRBJ1-2, with TRBD1 matching 10 bases. CDR1 and CDR2 (germline): MNHNY, SVGAGI (reference sequence). This CDR3 has 15 residues. The CDR3 loop reads CTTTGTGEGNYGYTF. CDR3 DNA sequence: TGTACCACCACCGGGACAGGGGAGGGGAACTATGGCTACACCTTC.

The V call is TRBV7-3, the J call TRBJ2-2, with D unclear. This CDR3 has 14 amino acids. The V gene's germline CDR1 is SGHTA and CDR2 FQGTGA. Trimming left V 1 base short and J 4 bases short, with 7 bases between. Here the CDR3 DNA reads TGTGCCAGCAGCTTAAAGGTTGGCACCGGGGAGCTGTTTTTT. It yields the protein CASSLKVGTGELFF.

The rearrangement uses TRBV20-1 and TRBJ2-5; 7 positions match TRBD1. After removal of 6 bases from V and 11 bases from J, the junction contained 21 bases not matched to a gene. The CDR3 extends over 15 amino acids. CDR1 is DFQATT, CDR2 SNEGSKA, per germline (reference sequence). CDR3 nucleotide sequence: TGCAGTGCCTACAAGGACAGGAGAAACTACAATGAGCAGTACTTC. Its translation is CSAYKDRRNYNEQYF.

The CDR3 reads CASSQGDAYGYTF. CDR3 nucleotides: TGTGCCAGCAGCCAGGGCGACGCCTATGGCTACACCTTC. The V call is TRBV28, the J call TRBJ1-2; D may be TRBD1 (5 bases). The CDR3 extends over 13 amino acids. Germline CDR1 MDHEN, CDR2 SYDVKM. V was cut by 6 bases and J by 4 bases, with 12 bases left in between.

This clonotype was recorded a few times. The chain uses TRBV27 and TRBJ1-2; 9 bases align to TRBD1. CDR1 and CDR2 (germline): MNHEY, SMNVEV (reference sequence). The CDR3 length is 15 residues. With 4 bases clipped from V and 3 bases from J, the junction kept 6 bases outside the gene matches. The CDR3 loop reads CASSSGTGSYYGYTF. The CDR3 bases are TGTGCCAGCAGTTCCGGGACAGGGTCTTACTATGGCTACACCTTC.

This clonotype has just a few counts. The chain combines TRBV20-1 with TRBJ2-1, with a possible D match to TRBD2 (7 bases). The V and J ends lost 3 bases and 0 bases respectively, with 12 bases between them. The CDR3 is 15 amino acids. The germline V gene encodes CDR1 DFQATT and CDR2 SNEGSKA (reference sequence). The CDR3 protein is CSASGAGASYNEQFF. DNA of the CDR3: TGCAGTGCTAGTGGGGCGGGGGCCTCCTACAATGAGCAGTTCTTC.